These 16 T cell receptor beta chains came from one sample sequenced in a study of CD8+ T cells in alopecia areata. Isolated RNA was reverse transcribed into cDNA used as the sequencing template. The data were produced by immunoSEQ multiplex PCR, yet TCRdb's version contains in-frame clones alone and is incomplete. The sample holds about 180,000 clones, roughly 50% seen once. The sample's treatment: oral pan-JAK inhibitor, 5-10 mg twice daily. Sequenced material: CD8+ T cells sorted from blood, taken at week 24, from a patient treated with tofacitinib. The receptors were gathered from a human donor with alopecia areata.

By share, this clone ranks as medium-sized. This chain connects TRBV4-1 to TRBJ2-7; no clear D gene. CDR1 MGHRA and CDR2 YSYEKL come from the germline V gene. V was cut by 3 bases and J by 5 bases, with 20 bases left in between. The CDR3 loop spans 16 amino acids. The CDR3 spells CASSHAVWVRPHEQYF. For the CDR3, the DNA is TGCGCCAGCAGCCATGCCGTGTGGGTAAGACCCCACGAGCAGTACTTC.

This chain connects TRBV5-1 to TRBJ2-5; no firm D call. This CDR3 is 14 amino acids long. V lost 1 base and J lost 3, with 10 bases in between. The germline CDR1 and CDR2 sequences are SGHRS and YFSETQ. The CDR3, as DNA: TGCGCCAGCAGCTTGTTGGAAGCCGAAGAGACCCAGTACTTC. This gives the protein CASSLLEAEETQYF. The variable domain in full, completed from reference TRBV5-1 and TRBJ2-5, reads KAGVTQTPRYLIKTRGQQVTLSCSPISGHRSVSWYQQTPGQGLQFLFEYFSETQRNKGNFPGRFSGRQFSNSRSEMNVSTLELGDSALYLCASSLLEAEETQYFGPGTRLLVL.

The J gene is TRBJ2-1, the V gene TRBV2; TRBD2 matches at 10 bases. The length of the CDR3 is 16 residues. Trimming took 0 bases from V and 4 from J; bases not matched to a gene: 3. From germline, CDR1 is SNHLY and CDR2 FYNNEI. The CDR3 region is CASSEASGGGYNEQFF. Written as DNA, the CDR3 is TGTGCCAGCAGTGAAGCCAGCGGGGGGGGATACAATGAGCAGTTCTTC.

The chain employs TRBV30 and TRBJ2-1; 10 positions agree with TRBD2. The CDR3 covers 15 residues. Germline CDR1 is GTSNPN and CDR2 is SVGIG (reference sequence). With V trimmed by 1 base and J by 10 bases, 10 bases remained unmatched. In DNA form, the CDR3 reads TGTGCCTGGAGTGAGGGTCTAGCGGGGGCTCTAGAGCAGTTCTTC. Translating it yields CAWSEGLAGALEQFF.

This clone has just a few counts. The V and J genes are TRBV13 and TRBJ2-7; D perhaps matches TRBD1 (5 bases). The V end lost 3 bases, the J end lost 2 bases, and 11 bases lay between the germline ends. This CDR3 has 14 amino acids. The V gene's germline CDR1 is PRHDT and CDR2 FYEKMQ (reference sequence). Here the CDR3 DNA reads TGTGCCAGCAGCTTGACAGCAAACCCCTACGAGCAGTACTTC. Encoded protein: CASSLTANPYEQYF.

The chain carries TRBV5-1 and TRBJ2-1, with D unresolved. Trimming removed 0 bases from V and 4 bases from J, with 8 bases in between. The length of the CDR3 is 14 residues. Looked up from germline, CDR1 is SGHRS and CDR2 is YFSETQ. The CDR3: CASSLAGRYNEQFF. CDR3 DNA: TGCGCCAGCAGCTTGGCGGGCAGATACAATGAGCAGTTCTTC.

The chain combines TRBV13 with TRBJ2-1, with a possible D match to TRBD2 (5 bases). This CDR3 comprises 14 residues. The germline V and J ends were trimmed by 3 bases and 7 bases, with 13 bases remaining between them. The germline V gene has CDR1 PRHDT and CDR2 FYEKMQ (reference sequence). The CDR3 bases are TGTGCCAGCAGCTTCGGGCGGGTAGGGAATGAGCAGTTCTTC. This codes for CASSFGRVGNEQFF.

As DNA, the CDR3 is TGCAGCGTCCCCGGGACCGCTAACTATGGCTACACCTTC. Its protein is CSVPGTANYGYTF. The genes are TRBV29-1 and TRBJ1-2, with D possibly being TRBD1 (5 bases). From germline, CDR1 is SQVTM and CDR2 ANQGSEA. The CDR3 contains 13 residues. V lost 6 bases and J lost 0, with 11 bases in between.

The V gene is TRBV5-1, the J gene TRBJ1-2; TRBD1 aligns across 7 bases. The CDR3 has 14 residues. With V trimmed by 0 bases and J by 5 bases, 4 bases remained unmatched. Germline CDR1 is SGHRS and CDR2 is YFSETQ. CDR3 in DNA: TGCGCCAGCAGCTTGGTCGGGACAGTATATGGCTACACCTTC. Protein product: CASSLVGTVYGYTF. Looking up the rest from reference TRBV5-1 and TRBJ1-2 gives the full variable domain: KAGVTQTPRYLIKTRGQQVTLSCSPISGHRSVSWYQQTPGQGLQFLFEYFSETQRNKGNFPGRFSGRQFSNSRSEMNVSTLELGDSALYLCASSLVGTVYGYTFGSGTRLTVV.

V gene TRBV9 combines with J gene TRBJ2-6, with a weak D call TRBD2 (5 bases). The ends were cut back, 0 bases at V and 3 bases at J, with 7 bases in the middle. The CDR3 has 15 amino acids. Germline CDR1 reads SGDLS; CDR2 reads YYNGEE. For the CDR3, the DNA is TGTGCCAGCAGCGTAGGCAGCGGTGGGGCCAACGTCCTGACTTTC. The encoded protein is CASSVGSGGANVLTF.

This clone was seen more than once but under ten times. V and J are TRBV19 and TRBJ1-1; no clear D. This CDR3 is 12 amino acids long. V shed 5 bases and J shed 0 bases, with 4 bases lying between them. Germline CDR1 LNHDA, CDR2 SQIVND (reference sequence). The CDR3 nucleotides are TGTGCCAGTAGTTTCATGAACACTGAAGCTTTCTTT. Protein sequence: CASSFMNTEAFF.

This rearrangement joins TRBV30 to TRBJ1-2; D remains ambiguous. CDR1 is GTSNPN and CDR2 is SVGIG in the germline V gene (reference sequence). The V end lost 3 bases, the J end lost 9 bases, and 17 bases lay between the germline ends. This CDR3 is built from 13 residues. The CDR3 DNA reads TGTGCCTGGAGGCAAGGACTCGCGGCGCGCTACACCTTC. It codes for CAWRQGLAARYTF.

The chain links TRBV9 to TRBJ2-1, with unresolved D. The germline CDR1 and CDR2 sequences are SGDLS and YYNGEE. There are 15 residues in the CDR3. The ends were cut back, 1 base at V and 1 base at J, with 9 bases in the middle. The CDR3 loop reads CASSVWRNSYNEQFF. The CDR3 DNA reads TGTGCCAGCAGCGTATGGCGGAATTCCTACAATGAGCAGTTCTTC.

This chain uses TRBV30 with TRBJ2-1; no reliable D call. CDR1 and CDR2 from the germline V gene are GTSNPN and SVGIG (reference sequence). The CDR3 runs 15 residues. The V gene lost 1 base and the J gene lost 8 bases, with 18 bases spanning the gap. In DNA form, the CDR3 reads TGTGCCTGGAGTGCCGGTCCAAGCCCCCTCGATGAGCAGTTCTTC. Its translation is CAWSAGPSPLDEQFF.

The CDR3 coding sequence is TGCGCCAGCAGCCAAGTATCCGGGACCTACGAGCAGTACTTC. It specifies CASSQVSGTYEQYF. The chain is built from TRBV4-3 and TRBJ2-7, with D possibly being TRBD2 (5 bases). V lost 1 base, J lost 2 bases, and 9 bases lay in between. This CDR3 is built from 14 residues. The V gene's germline CDR1 is LGHNA and CDR2 YSLEER.

This chain uses TRBV27 with TRBJ2-7, with 8 bases matching TRBD1. In germline, CDR1 is MNHEY, CDR2 SMNVEV (reference sequence). The CDR3 runs 15 residues. The trim removed 6 bases at V and 1 base at J, leaving 8 bases unmatched. The CDR3, as DNA: TGTGCCAGCAGGCCCGCGTGGGACAGGTCCTACGAGCAGTACTTC. This gives the protein CASRPAWDRSYEQYF.